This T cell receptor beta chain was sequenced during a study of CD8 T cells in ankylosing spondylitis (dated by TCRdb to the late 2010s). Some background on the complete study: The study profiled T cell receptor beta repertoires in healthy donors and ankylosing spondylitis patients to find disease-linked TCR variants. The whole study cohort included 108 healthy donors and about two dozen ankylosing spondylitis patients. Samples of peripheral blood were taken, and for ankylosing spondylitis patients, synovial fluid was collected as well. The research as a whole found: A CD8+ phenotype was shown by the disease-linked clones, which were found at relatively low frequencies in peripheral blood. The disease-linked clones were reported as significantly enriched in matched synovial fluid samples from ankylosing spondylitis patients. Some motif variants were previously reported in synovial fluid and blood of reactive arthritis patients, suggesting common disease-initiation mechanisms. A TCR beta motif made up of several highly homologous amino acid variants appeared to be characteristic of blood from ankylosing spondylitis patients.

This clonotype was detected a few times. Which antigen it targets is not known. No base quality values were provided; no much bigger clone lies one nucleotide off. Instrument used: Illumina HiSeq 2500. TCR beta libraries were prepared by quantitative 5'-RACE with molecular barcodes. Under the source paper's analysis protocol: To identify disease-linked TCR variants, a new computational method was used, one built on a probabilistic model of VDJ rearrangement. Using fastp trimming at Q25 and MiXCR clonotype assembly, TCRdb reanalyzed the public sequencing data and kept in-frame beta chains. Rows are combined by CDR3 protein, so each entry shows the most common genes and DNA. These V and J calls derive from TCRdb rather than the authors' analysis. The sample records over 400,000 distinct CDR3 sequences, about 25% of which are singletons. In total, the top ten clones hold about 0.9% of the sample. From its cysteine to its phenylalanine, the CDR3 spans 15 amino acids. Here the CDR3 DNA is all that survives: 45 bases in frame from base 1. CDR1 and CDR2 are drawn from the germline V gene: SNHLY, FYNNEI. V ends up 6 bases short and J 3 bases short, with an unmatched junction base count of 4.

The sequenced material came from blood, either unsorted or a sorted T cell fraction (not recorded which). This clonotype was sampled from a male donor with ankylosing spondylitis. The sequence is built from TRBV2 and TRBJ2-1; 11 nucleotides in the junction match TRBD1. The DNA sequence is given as TGTGCCAGCAGGAGGGGGACAGGGGGCTACAATGAGCAGTTCTTC. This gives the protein CASRRGTGGYNEQFF. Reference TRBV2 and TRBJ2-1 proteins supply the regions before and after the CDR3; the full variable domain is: EPEVTQTPSHQVTQMGQEVILRCVPISNHLYFYWYRQILGQKVEFLVSFYNNEISEKSEIFDDQFSVERPDGSNFTLKIRSTKLEDSAMYFCASRRGTGGYNEQFFGPGTRLTVL.